This entry describes one T cell receptor beta chain. Its antigen is as yet unknown. Trimming removed 9 bases at V and 7 bases at J, with 13 bases between. The CDR3 length is 12 residues. Germline loops: CDR1 SNHLY, CDR2 FYNNEI. The source of the sample is a study of T cell repertoires in cytomegalovirus infection. In the study overall: Recently described HLA-C-restricted plus well-studied HLA-B-restricted CMV epitopes were used. Indications came from public TCR beta signatures; they pointed to CMV infection and to a matching HLA type. General study findings and limits: Summed frequency of shared TCR beta families picked out CMV carriers who also had the relevant HLA.

MiXCR was run by TCRdb on the reads, yielding one entry per CDR3 protein. Here the sample spans 700,000 to 950,000 distinct CDR3 sequences, approximately 30% being singletons. The V and J genes are TRBV2 and TRBJ2-1; weak D call: TRBD1 (6 bases). The source is a human donor in good health (CMV status not recorded). Some clones in this sample may be carry-over from other donors' samples. Sequencing was performed on cultured CD8+ T cells from PBMCs, taken from culture after CMV antigen stimulation. CDR3 DNA sequence: TGTGCCAGACTGACAGGCCAGAATGAGCAGTTCTTC. Translating gives CARLTGQNEQFF.